This T cell receptor beta chain stems from a study of T cells in localized non-small cell lung cancer. This clone appeared a few times. Its antigen is unknown. The CDR3 covers 14 residues. Germline V gene data show CDR1 as MNHEY and CDR2 as SMNVEV (reference sequence). V dropped 6 bases and J dropped 3; count of bases not matched to a gene: 6. Overall study findings and caveats: One tumor region alone was sequenced, and heterogeneity therefore remains possible. A denser population of T cells in blood accompanied longer overall survival. There was higher T cell clonality in uninvolved adjacent lung than in tumor, and it was highest there. In adjacent lung appeared a median 57 of the top 100 tumor clones.

TCRdb keeps only in-frame clones here, not all; method: immunoSEQ multiplex PCR. The table lists some 27,000 clones, 70% to 90% of them singletons. Sequenced here: peripheral blood, sampled before any cancer treatment. The J gene is TRBJ2-7, the V gene TRBV27; 9 bases line up with TRBD1. This TCR was sampled from a woman aged 18-49 years with stage I lung adenocarcinoma. The CDR3: CASSPGQGYYEQYF. CDR3 nucleotides: TGTGCCAGCAGCCCGGGACAGGGCTACTACGAGCAGTACTTC.